A single sample gave rise to the 11 T cell receptor beta chains below, sequenced in a study of T cell clonotyping in hematopoietic cell transplantation. TCRdb keeps only in-frame clones here, not all; method: immunoSEQ multiplex PCR. Of some 7,800 clones in the sample, approximately 90% were seen once. As to time point: recipient sample about 28 days before transplant, after cytoreduction. This sample comprised peripheral blood mononuclear cells, obtained before stem cell transplant. Source of these receptors: a man aged 60 to 69 with acute myeloid leukemia. Some clones in this sample may be carry-over from other donors' samples.

The chain employs TRBV10-1 and TRBJ2-7; 9 bases line up with TRBD2. The CDR3 sequence is 18 residues long. CDR1 is WNHNN and CDR2 is SYGVQD in the germline V gene (reference sequence). The V segment lost 10 bases and the J segment 3 bases; nucleotides outside the gene matches: 22. DNA for the CDR3: TGCGCCATCCACGACAAGCGGGAGGTCCATAAGCTTCGCTACGAGCAGTACTTC. It encodes CAIHDKREVHKLRYEQYF.

The rearrangement joins TRBV5-1 to TRBJ1-4; unclear D gene. The V end lost 4 bases, the J end lost 8 bases, and 12 bases lay between the germline ends. The CDR3 loop spans 13 amino acids. From germline, CDR1 is SGHRS and CDR2 YFSETQ. The CDR3 DNA reads as TGCGCCAGCAGCCCGGCCGGGGAGGAAAAACTGTTTTTT. It translates to CASSPAGEEKLFF.

The chain has TRBV9 and TRBJ1-4; 8 nucleotides align to TRBD1. This CDR3 is built from 15 residues. The ends lost 0 bases at V and 7 bases at J; junction bases unmatched: 5. Germline values: CDR1 SGDLS, CDR2 YYNGEE. This CDR3 is CASSVGTGGREKLFF. The CDR3 nucleotides are TGTGCCAGCAGCGTAGGAACAGGGGGGCGTGAAAAACTGTTTTTT.

The chain combines TRBV5-5 with TRBJ2-2; 9 positions match TRBD2. Trimming removed 1 base from V and 3 bases from J; junction bases left unmatched: 4. The germline V gene has CDR1 SGHKS and CDR2 YYEKEE (reference sequence). The CDR3 consists of 16 residues. The CDR3 loop is CASSLSPSGDTGELFF. Here the CDR3 DNA reads TGTGCCAGCAGCTTGAGCCCTAGCGGGGACACCGGGGAGCTGTTTTTT.

The chain combines TRBV28 with TRBJ2-1; D assignment may be TRBD1 or TRBD2 (5 bases each). V was clipped by 8 bases and J by 15 bases, with 23 bases between them. The CDR3 is 13 residues long. The germline V gene encodes CDR1 MDHEN and CDR2 SYDVKM. The chain's CDR3 is CASGPGTLNPRFF. Written as DNA, the CDR3 is TGTGCCAGCGGCCCTGGGACCTTAAACCCCCGGTTCTTC.

The chain couples TRBV20-1 to TRBJ2-7; D is unresolved. This CDR3 comprises 11 residues. The germline V gene has CDR1 DFQATT and CDR2 SNEGSKA (reference sequence). V was shortened by 3 bases and J by 5 bases, with 8 bases between the two germline ends. The CDR3 coding sequence is TGCAGTGCTAGTCCGTTGGACGAGCAGTACTTC. This encodes CSASPLDEQYF.

The chain joins TRBV4-2 to TRBJ2-1, with TRBD2 identical over 7 bases. Germline-derived CDR1 and CDR2 are LGHNA and YNFKEQ. V lost 1 base and J lost 4; bases outside the gene matches: 7. This CDR3 is 16 amino acids long. As DNA, the CDR3 is TGTGCCAGCAGCCAAGCTGGCGGGGGATCTTACAATGAGCAGTTCTTC. Translated, it gives CASSQAGGGSYNEQFF.

J is TRBJ2-1 and V is TRBV4-2; 10 bases line up with TRBD2. This CDR3 region has 14 residues. With V trimmed by 4 bases and J by 14 bases, 11 bases remained unmatched. Germline V CDR1 and CDR2: LGHNA, YNFKEQ. The CDR3 loop reads CASSPGLAGVEEFF. As DNA, the CDR3 is TGTGCCAGCAGCCCGGGGCTAGCGGGAGTGGAGGAGTTCTTC.

V usage is TRBV7-6 and J usage is TRBJ2-5; 10 bases fit TRBD2. V was clipped by 1 base and J by 1 base; unmatched bases: 0. The CDR3 contains 15 residues. Per germline, CDR1 SGHVS and CDR2 FNYEAQ. CDR3 sequence: CASSLGTSGQETQYF. The DNA of the CDR3 is TGTGCCAGCAGCTTAGGGACTAGCGGCCAAGAGACCCAGTACTTC.

The chain recombines TRBV4-1 with TRBJ1-1; weak D call: TRBD1 (6 bases). CDR1 MGHRA and CDR2 YSYEKL come from the germline V gene. The CDR3 extends over 15 amino acids. Trimming removed 6 bases at V and 8 bases at J, with 22 bases between. The CDR3 here is CASRPHLRQEVEAFF. The DNA of the CDR3 is TGCGCCAGCAGACCCCACCTCCGACAGGAAGTGGAAGCTTTCTTT.

This clone was detected only once. CDR3 amino acids: CAWSSRTGVGNQPQHF. DNA of the CDR3: TGTGCCTGGAGTTCTCGAACAGGGGTGGGCAATCAGCCCCAGCATTTT. V usage is TRBV30 and J usage is TRBJ1-5; 7 positions match TRBD1. CDR1 GTSNPN and CDR2 SVGIG come from the germline V gene (reference sequence). Trimming removed 2 bases from V and 2 bases from J; junction bases left unmatched: 9. The CDR3 totals 16 residues.